This TCR beta chain is from a study of blood T cell repertoires in COVID-19. Measured with immunoSEQ multiplex PCR; TCRdb has only the in-frame clones, and not every one. Counted here are about 180,000 clones, 86% occurring once; the ten biggest clones make up less than 3.5%. The clonotype was recovered from a woman aged 25 to 45 with active or convalescent COVID-19. Specimen: peripheral blood.

CDR3 amino acids: CASSRGLPAYEQYF. CDR3 sequence (DNA): TGTGCCAGCAGTAGGGGGTTACCCGCCTACGAGCAGTACTTC. The chain couples TRBV27 to TRBJ2-7, with D tentatively TRBD1 (6 bases). This CDR3 contains 14 residues. Trimming pared 5 bases from V and 2 bases from J, leaving 13 bases between. CDR1 and CDR2 (germline): MNHEY, SMNVEV (reference sequence).